These T cell receptor beta chains were read from a single sample in a study of breast tumors, draining lymph nodes, adjacent tissues. TCRdb called the multiplex PCR reads again in MiXCR, with one record for every CDR3 protein. The sample has over 200,000 distinct CDR3 sequences, about 30% seen once. The sequenced sample consisted of axillary lymph node tissue. The source of these receptors is a female donor with breast cancer. Some clones in this sample may be carry-over from other donors' samples. Each CDR3 is given with its conserved first and last residue. Fields, in order: J gene, clone size, D gene, V gene, CDR3 protein, CDR3 DNA. A D gene is named only where the DNA matches it firmly. Expanded clones are given a class, and other clones once, few, many or no size at all.

J gene: TRBJ2-5
clone size: many
D gene: -
V gene: TRBV5-1
CDR3 protein: CASSLYRETQETQYF
CDR3 DNA: TGCGCCAGCAGCTTGTACAGGGAGACCCAAGAGACCCAGTACTTC

J gene: TRBJ2-3
clone size: -
D gene: TRBD2
V gene: TRBV12-3/TRBV12-4
CDR3 protein: CASSSSGSSYNEQYF
CDR3 DNA: TGTGCCAGCAGTTCTAGCGGGAGCTCCTACAATGAGCAGTATTTT

J gene: TRBJ1-5
clone size: many
D gene: TRBD1
V gene: TRBV20-1
CDR3 protein: CSATGQGLSNQPQHF
CDR3 DNA: TGCAGTGCTACCGGACAGGGGCTTAGCAATCAGCCCCAGCATTTT

J gene: TRBJ1-3
clone size: -
D gene: TRBD1
V gene: TRBV7-9
CDR3 protein: CASSLGTGGEHRYF
CDR3 DNA: TGTGCCAGCAGCTTAGGGACAGGGGGCGAGCATAGATATTTT

J gene: TRBJ1-4
clone size: -
D gene: TRBD1
V gene: TRBV9
CDR3 protein: CASSQRRARGGKLFF
CDR3 DNA: TGTGCCAGCAGCCAGAGAAGGGCCAGGGGGGGAAAACTGTTTTTT

J gene: TRBJ2-2
clone size: many
D gene: TRBD2
V gene: TRBV11-2
CDR3 protein: CASSLVLASGGTGELFF
CDR3 DNA: TGTGCCAGCAGCTTAGTTCTCGCTAGCGGAGGCACCGGGGAGCTGTTTTTT

J gene: TRBJ1-6
clone size: -
D gene: -
V gene: TRBV4-2
CDR3 protein: CASSQQPAGGARSPLHF
CDR3 DNA: TGTGCCAGCAGCCAACAGCCCGCGGGGGGCGCGCGGTCACCCCTCCACTTT

J gene: TRBJ2-3
clone size: many
D gene: TRBD2
V gene: TRBV19
CDR3 protein: CASNVRGRWTDTQYF
CDR3 DNA: TGTGCCAGTAACGTCCGCGGGAGGTGGACAGATACGCAGTATTTT

J gene: TRBJ1-4
clone size: many
D gene: -
V gene: TRBV6-1
CDR3 protein: CASSGHKTATNEKLFF
CDR3 DNA: TGTGCCAGCAGTGGGCACAAAACTGCAACTAATGAAAAACTGTTTTTT

J gene: TRBJ1-5
clone size: many
D gene: -
V gene: TRBV19
CDR3 protein: CASSIRASSGSQPQHF
CDR3 DNA: TGTGCCAGTAGTATAAGAGCATCGTCAGGGTCTCAGCCCCAGCATTTT

J gene: TRBJ2-1
clone size: many
D gene: -
V gene: TRBV20-1
CDR3 protein: CSASGPINEQFF
CDR3 DNA: TGCAGTGCTAGCGGTCCTATCAATGAGCAGTTCTTC

J gene: TRBJ2-5
clone size: many
D gene: TRBD2
V gene: TRBV6-5
CDR3 protein: CASKGLVGETQYF
CDR3 DNA: TGTGCCAGTAAGGGACTAGTGGGGGAGACCCAGTACTTC

J gene: TRBJ2-5
clone size: -
D gene: TRBD2
V gene: TRBV20-1
CDR3 protein: CSARGLVGTSGSEGETQYF
CDR3 DNA: TGCAGTGCTAGAGGACTTGTAGGGACTAGCGGGAGTGAAGGAGAGACCCAGTACTTC

J gene: TRBJ2-3
clone size: many
D gene: -
V gene: TRBV2
CDR3 protein: CASTGQLDADTQYF
CDR3 DNA: TGTGCCAGCACTGGACAGTTGGACGCAGATACGCAGTATTTT

J gene: TRBJ1-2
clone size: few
D gene: TRBD1
V gene: TRBV7-2
CDR3 protein: CASSLTAGGGSGYPF
CDR3 DNA: TGTGCCAGCAGCTTAACGGCAGGGGGTGGTTCGGGCTACCCCTTC

J gene: TRBJ1-3
clone size: -
D gene: -
V gene: TRBV7-2
CDR3 protein: CASSLSGSSGDTIHF
CDR3 DNA: TGTGCCAGCAGCTTATCGGGGAGCTCTGGAGACACCATACATTTT

J gene: TRBJ1-1
clone size: -
D gene: -
V gene: TRBV9
CDR3 protein: CASSVGSGGGTEAFF
CDR3 DNA: TGTGCCAGCAGCGTAGGATCGGGGGGGGGGACTGAAGCTTTCTTT

J gene: TRBJ2-6
clone size: many
D gene: TRBD1
V gene: TRBV5-1
CDR3 protein: CASRQGVQSSGANVLTF
CDR3 DNA: TGCGCCAGCAGACAGGGGGTCCAAAGCTCTGGGGCCAACGTCCTGACTTTC

J gene: TRBJ2-5
clone size: -
D gene: -
V gene: TRBV9
CDR3 protein: CASSEGARGETQYF
CDR3 DNA: TGTGCCAGCAGCGAAGGGGCCCGGGGGGAGACCCAGTACTTC

J gene: TRBJ1-5
clone size: many
D gene: -
V gene: TRBV5-6
CDR3 protein: CASSLRTGTDQPQHF
CDR3 DNA: TGTGCCAGCAGCCTAAGGACGGGGACTGATCAGCCCCAGCATTTT

J gene: TRBJ2-5
clone size: -
D gene: TRBD2
V gene: TRBV28
CDR3 protein: CASSRLAGQETQYF
CDR3 DNA: TGTGCCAGCAGTCGTCTAGCGGGGCAAGAGACCCAGTACTTC

J gene: TRBJ2-3
clone size: many
D gene: -
V gene: TRBV29-1
CDR3 protein: CSVVPFNAGSTDTQYF
CDR3 DNA: TGCAGCGTTGTCCCCTTTAATGCGGGGAGCACAGATACGCAGTATTTT

J gene: TRBJ2-2
clone size: many
D gene: -
V gene: TRBV7-9
CDR3 protein: CASSLAVDTGELFF
CDR3 DNA: TGTGCCAGCAGCTTAGCCGTGGACACCGGGGAGCTGTTTTTT

J gene: TRBJ2-1
clone size: many
D gene: TRBD2
V gene: TRBV11-1
CDR3 protein: CASSTGTSEDNEQFF
CDR3 DNA: TGTGCCAGCAGTACCGGGACTAGCGAGGACAATGAGCAGTTCTTC

J gene: TRBJ1-5
clone size: many
D gene: -
V gene: TRBV19
CDR3 protein: CASSRGVDQPQHF
CDR3 DNA: TGTGCCAGTAGTAGGGGGGTGGATCAGCCCCAGCATTTT